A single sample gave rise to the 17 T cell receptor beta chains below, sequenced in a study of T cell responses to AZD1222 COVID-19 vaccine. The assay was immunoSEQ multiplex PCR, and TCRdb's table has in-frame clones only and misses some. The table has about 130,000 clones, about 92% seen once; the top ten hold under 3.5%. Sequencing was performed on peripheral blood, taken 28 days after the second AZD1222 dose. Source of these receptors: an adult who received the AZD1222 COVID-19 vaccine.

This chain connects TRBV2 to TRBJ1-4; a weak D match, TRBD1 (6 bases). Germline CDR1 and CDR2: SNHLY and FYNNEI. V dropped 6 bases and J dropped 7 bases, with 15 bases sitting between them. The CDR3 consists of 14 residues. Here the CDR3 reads CASSLRGAGEKLFF. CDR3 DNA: TGTGCCAGCAGCCTTAGGGGGGCGGGTGAAAAACTGTTTTTT.

The chain's CDR3 is CASSQYRGGEQFF. DNA of the CDR3: TGTGCCAGCAGCCAGTACAGGGGCGGTGAGCAGTTCTTC. This chain links TRBV3-1 (or the pseudogene TRBV3-2) with TRBJ2-1, with 7 nucleotides matching TRBD1. The germline CDR1 and CDR2 sequences are LGHDT and YNNKEL (reference sequence). CDR3 length: 13 residues. V dropped 3 bases and J dropped 9; count of bases not matched to a gene: 5.

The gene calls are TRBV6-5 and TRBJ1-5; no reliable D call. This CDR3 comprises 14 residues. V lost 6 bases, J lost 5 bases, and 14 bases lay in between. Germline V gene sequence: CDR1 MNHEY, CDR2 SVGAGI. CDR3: CASRIGPYYQPQHF. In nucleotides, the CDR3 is TGTGCCAGCAGAATCGGGCCCTACTATCAGCCCCAGCATTTT.

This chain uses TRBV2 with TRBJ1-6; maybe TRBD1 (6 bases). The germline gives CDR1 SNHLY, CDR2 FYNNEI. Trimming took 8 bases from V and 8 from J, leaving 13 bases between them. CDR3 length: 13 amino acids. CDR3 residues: CASRQEGDSPLHF. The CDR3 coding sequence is TGTGCCAGCCGACAGGAGGGTGATTCACCCCTCCACTTT.

CDR3 loop: CASSTASTGETQYF. The CDR3 DNA reads TGCGCCAGCAGCACCGCCAGCACCGGGGAGACCCAGTACTTC. This chain joins TRBV5-1 and TRBJ2-5; D is unclear. V shed 4 bases and J shed 5 bases, with 15 bases lying between them. From germline, CDR1 is SGHRS and CDR2 YFSETQ. The CDR3 covers 14 residues.

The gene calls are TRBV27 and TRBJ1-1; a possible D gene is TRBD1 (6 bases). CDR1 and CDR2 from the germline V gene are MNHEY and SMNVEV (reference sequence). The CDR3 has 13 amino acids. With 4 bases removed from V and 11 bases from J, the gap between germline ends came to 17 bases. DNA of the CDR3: TGTGCCAGCAGTTATAGGGGGGAATCTACTGCTTTCTTT. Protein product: CASSYRGESTAFF.

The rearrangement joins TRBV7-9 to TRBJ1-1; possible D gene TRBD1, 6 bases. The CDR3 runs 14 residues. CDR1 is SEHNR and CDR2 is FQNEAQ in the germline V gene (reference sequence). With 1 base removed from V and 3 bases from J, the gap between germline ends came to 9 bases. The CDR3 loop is CASSLGGGDTEAFF. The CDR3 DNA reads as TGTGCCAGCAGCTTAGGAGGGGGGGACACTGAAGCTTTCTTT. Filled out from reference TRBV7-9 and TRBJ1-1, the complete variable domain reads DTGVSQNPRHKITKRGQNVTFRCDPISEHNRLYWYRQTLGQGPEFLTYFQNEAQLEKSRLLSDRFSAERPKGSFSTLEIQRTEQGDSAMYLCASSLGGGDTEAFFGQGTRLTVV.

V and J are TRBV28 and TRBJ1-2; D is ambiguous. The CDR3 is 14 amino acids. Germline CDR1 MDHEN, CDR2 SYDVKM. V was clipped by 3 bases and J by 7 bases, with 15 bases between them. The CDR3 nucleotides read TGTGCCAGCAGTTTCCCTACGTTAACCTTTGGCTACACCTTC. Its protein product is CASSFPTLTFGYTF.

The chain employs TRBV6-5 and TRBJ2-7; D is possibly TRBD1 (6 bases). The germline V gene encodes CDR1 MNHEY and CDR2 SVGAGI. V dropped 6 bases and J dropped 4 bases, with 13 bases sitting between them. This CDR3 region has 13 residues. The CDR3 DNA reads TGTGCCAGCAGCTCCGGACAGCTTTACGAGCAGTACTTC. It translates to CASSSGQLYEQYF.

The DNA for the CDR3 is TGTGCCAGCAGTGGGGTAACACAGGGCTTGTACTATGGCTACACCTTC. This gives the protein CASSGVTQGLYYGYTF. J is TRBJ1-2 and V is TRBV2, with D perhaps TRBD1 (6 bases). The CDR3 contains 16 residues. Germline lookup yields CDR1 SNHLY and CDR2 FYNNEI. Trimming left V 4 bases short and J 3 bases short, with 18 bases between.

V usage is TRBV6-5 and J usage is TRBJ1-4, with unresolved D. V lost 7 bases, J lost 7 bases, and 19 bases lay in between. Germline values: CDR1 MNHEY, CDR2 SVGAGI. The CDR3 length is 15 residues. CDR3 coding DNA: TGTGCCAGCACGGCACTCCCCGGTCGGGGTGAAAAACTGTTTTTT. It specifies CASTALPGRGEKLFF.

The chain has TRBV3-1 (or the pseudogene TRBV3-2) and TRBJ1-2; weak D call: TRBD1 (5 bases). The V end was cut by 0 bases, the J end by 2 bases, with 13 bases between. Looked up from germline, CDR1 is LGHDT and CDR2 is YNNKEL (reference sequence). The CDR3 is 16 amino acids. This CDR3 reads CASSQDKGVENYGYTF. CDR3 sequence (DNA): TGTGCCAGCAGCCAAGATAAAGGGGTGGAGAACTATGGCTACACCTTC.

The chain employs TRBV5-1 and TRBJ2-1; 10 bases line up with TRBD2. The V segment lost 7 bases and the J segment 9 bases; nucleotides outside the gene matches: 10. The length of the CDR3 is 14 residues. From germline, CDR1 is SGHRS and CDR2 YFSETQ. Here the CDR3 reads CASVLAGAAGEQFF. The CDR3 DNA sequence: TGCGCCAGCGTGCTAGCGGGAGCCGCTGGTGAGCAGTTCTTC.

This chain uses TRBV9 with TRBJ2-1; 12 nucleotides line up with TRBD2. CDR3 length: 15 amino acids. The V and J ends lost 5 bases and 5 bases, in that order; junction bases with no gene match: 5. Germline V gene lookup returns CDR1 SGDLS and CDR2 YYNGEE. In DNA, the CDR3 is TGTGCCAGCAGTCAGACTAGCGGGAGACACAATGAGCAGTTCTTC. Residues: CASSQTSGRHNEQFF.

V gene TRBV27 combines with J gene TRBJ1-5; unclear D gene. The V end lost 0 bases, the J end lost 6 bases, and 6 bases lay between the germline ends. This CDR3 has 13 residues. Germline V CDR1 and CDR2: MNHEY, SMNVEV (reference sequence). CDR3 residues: CASSLSPGQPQHF. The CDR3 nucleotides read TGTGCCAGCAGTTTATCCCCGGGTCAGCCCCAGCATTTT.

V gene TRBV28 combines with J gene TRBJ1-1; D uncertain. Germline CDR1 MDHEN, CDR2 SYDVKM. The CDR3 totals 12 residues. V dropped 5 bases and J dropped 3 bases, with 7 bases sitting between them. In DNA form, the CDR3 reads TGTGCCAGCAGTCTTGTACACACTGAAGCTTTCTTT. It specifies CASSLVHTEAFF.

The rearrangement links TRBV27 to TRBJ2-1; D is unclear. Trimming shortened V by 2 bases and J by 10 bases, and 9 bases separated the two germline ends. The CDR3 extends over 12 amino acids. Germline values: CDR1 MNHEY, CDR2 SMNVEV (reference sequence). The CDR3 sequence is CASSLPPGEQFF. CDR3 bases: TGTGCCAGCAGTTTACCCCCCGGGGAGCAGTTCTTC.